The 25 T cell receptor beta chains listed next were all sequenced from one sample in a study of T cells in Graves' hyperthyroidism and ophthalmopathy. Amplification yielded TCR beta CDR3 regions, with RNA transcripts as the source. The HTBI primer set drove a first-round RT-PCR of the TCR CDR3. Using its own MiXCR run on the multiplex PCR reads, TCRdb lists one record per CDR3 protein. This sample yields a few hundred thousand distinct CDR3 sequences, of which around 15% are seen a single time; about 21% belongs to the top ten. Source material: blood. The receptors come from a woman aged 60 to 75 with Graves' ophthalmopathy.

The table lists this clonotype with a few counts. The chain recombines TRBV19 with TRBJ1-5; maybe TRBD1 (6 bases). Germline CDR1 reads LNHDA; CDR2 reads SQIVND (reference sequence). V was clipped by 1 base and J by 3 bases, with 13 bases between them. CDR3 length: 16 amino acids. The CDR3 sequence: CASSIGPGQVNQPQHF. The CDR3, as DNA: TGTGCCAGTAGTATAGGCCCGGGACAAGTCAATCAGCCCCAGCATTTT.

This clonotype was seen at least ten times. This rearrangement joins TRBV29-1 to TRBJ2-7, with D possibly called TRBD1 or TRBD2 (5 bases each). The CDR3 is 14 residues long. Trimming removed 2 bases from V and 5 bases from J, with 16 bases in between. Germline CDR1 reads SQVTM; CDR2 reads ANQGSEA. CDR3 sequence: CSVESGKGGDEQYF. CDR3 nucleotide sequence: TGCAGCGTTGAATCAGGGAAAGGAGGCGACGAGCAGTACTTC.

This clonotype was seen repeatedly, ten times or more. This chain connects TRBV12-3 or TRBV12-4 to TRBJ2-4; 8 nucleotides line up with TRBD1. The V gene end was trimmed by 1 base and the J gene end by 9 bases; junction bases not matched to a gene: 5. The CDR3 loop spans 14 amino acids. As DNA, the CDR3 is TGTGCCAGCAGTTTAGTAATACAGGGGGGCATTCAGTACTTC. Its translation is CASSLVIQGGIQYF.

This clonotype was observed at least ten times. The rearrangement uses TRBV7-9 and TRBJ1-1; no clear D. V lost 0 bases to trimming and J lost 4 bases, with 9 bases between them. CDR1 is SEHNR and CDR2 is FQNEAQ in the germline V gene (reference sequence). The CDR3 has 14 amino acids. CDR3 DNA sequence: TGTGCCAGCAGCTTAGCGCCCGGGATCACTGAAGCTTTCTTT. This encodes CASSLAPGITEAFF.

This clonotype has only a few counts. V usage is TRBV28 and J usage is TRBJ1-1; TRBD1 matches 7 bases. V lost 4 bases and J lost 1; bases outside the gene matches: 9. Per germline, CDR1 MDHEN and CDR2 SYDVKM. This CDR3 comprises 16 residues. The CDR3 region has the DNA TGTGCCAGCAGTTACCCCATCAGACAGGGGAACACTGAAGCTTTCTTT. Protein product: CASSYPIRQGNTEAFF.

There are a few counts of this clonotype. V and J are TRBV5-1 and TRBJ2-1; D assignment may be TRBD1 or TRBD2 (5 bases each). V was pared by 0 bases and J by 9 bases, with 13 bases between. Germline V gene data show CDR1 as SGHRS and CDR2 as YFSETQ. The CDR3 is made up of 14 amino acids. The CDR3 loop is CASSLGRTRGEQFF. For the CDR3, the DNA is TGCGCCAGCAGCTTGGGAAGGACGAGGGGTGAGCAGTTCTTC.

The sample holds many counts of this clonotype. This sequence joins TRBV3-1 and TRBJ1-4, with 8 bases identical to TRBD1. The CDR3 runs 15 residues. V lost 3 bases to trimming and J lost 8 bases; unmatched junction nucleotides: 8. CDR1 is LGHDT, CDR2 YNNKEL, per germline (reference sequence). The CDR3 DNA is TGTGCCAGCAGCCACCAAACAGGGGGAGGCGAAAAACTGTTTTTT. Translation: CASSHQTGGGEKLFF.

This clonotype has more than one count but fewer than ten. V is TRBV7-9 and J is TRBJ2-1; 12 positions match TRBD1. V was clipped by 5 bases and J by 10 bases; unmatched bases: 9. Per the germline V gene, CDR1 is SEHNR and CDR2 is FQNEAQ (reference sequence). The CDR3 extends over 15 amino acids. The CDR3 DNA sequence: TGTGCCAGCAGCCACCGGGACAGGGGGCGAGGGGAGCAGTTCTTC. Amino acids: CASSHRDRGRGEQFF.

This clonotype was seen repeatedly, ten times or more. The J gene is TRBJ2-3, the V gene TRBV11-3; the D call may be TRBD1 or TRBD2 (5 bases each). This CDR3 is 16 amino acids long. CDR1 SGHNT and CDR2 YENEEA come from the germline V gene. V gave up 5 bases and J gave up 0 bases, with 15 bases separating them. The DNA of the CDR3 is TGTGCCAGCAGCCACTCGTTGGGGACGAGCACAGATACGCAGTATTTT. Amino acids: CASSHSLGTSTDTQYF.

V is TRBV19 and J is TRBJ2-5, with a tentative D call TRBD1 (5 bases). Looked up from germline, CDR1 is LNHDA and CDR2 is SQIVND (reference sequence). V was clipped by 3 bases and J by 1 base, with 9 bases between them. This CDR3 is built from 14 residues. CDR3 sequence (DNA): TGTGCCAGTAGTATGGACACCTTCCAAGAGACCCAGTACTTC. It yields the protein CASSMDTFQETQYF.

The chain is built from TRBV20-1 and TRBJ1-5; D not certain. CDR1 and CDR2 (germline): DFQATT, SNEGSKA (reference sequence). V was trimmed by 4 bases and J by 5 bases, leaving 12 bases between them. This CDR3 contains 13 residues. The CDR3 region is CSATETDYQPQHF. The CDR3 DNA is TGCAGTGCTACAGAGACCGATTATCAGCCCCAGCATTTT.

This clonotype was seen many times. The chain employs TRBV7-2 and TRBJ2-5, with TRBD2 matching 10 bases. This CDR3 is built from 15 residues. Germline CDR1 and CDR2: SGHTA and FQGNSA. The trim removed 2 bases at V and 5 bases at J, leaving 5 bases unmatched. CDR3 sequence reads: CASSLRLAGVETQYF. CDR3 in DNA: TGTGCCAGCAGCTTAAGGCTAGCGGGAGTGGAGACCCAGTACTTC.

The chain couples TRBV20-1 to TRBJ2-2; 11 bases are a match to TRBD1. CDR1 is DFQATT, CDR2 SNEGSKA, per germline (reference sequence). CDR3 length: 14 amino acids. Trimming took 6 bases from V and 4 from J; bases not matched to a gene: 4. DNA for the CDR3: TGCAGTGCCTCCGGGACAGGGGGCACCGGGGAGCTGTTTTTT. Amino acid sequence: CSASGTGGTGELFF.

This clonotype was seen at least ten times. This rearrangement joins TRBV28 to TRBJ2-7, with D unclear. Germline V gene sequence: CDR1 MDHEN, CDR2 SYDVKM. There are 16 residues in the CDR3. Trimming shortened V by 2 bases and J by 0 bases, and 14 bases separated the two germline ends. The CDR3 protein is CASSLHGEVGSYEQYF. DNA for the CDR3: TGTGCCAGCAGTTTACACGGAGAAGTCGGCTCCTACGAGCAGTACTTC.

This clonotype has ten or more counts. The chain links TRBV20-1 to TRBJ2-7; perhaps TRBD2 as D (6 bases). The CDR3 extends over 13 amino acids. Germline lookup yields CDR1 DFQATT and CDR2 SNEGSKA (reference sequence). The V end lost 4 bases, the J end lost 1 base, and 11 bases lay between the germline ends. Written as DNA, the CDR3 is TGCAGTGCTAATAAGGGACTTTCCTACGAGCAGTACTTC. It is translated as CSANKGLSYEQYF.

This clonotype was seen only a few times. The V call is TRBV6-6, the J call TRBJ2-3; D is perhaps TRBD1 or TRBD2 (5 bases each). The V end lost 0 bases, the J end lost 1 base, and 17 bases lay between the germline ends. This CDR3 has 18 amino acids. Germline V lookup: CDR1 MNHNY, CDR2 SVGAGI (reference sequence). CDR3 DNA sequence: TGTGCCAGCAGTTACTCGACCCCGGGGCTTGCTGGCACAGATACGCAGTATTTT. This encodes CASSYSTPGLAGTDTQYF.

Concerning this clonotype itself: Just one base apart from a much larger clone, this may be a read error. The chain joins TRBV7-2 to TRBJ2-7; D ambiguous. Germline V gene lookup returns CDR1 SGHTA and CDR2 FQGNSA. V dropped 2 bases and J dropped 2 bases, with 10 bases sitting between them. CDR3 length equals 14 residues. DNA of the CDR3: TGTGCCAGCAGCTTATATGCCGCCACCTACGAGCAGTACTTC. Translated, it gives CASSLYAATYEQYF. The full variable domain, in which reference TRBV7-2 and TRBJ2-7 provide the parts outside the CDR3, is GAGVSQSPSNKVTEKGKDVELRCDPISGHTALYWYRQSLGQGLEFLIYFQGNSAPDKSGLPSDRFSAERTGGSVSTLTIQRTQQEDSAVYLCASSLYAATYEQYFGPGTRLTVT.

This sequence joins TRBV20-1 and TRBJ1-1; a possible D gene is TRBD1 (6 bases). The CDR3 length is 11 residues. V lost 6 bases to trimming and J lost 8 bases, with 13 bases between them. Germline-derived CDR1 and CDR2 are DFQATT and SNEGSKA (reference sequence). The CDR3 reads CSARGNREAFF. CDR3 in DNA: TGCAGTGCGAGGGGGAACAGGGAAGCTTTCTTT.

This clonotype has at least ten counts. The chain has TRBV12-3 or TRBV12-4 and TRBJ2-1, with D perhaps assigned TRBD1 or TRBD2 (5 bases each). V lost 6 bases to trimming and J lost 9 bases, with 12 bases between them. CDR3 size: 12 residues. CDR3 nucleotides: TGTGCCAGCAGGCCTGGTGGGGGTGAGCAGTTCTTC. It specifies CASRPGGGEQFF.

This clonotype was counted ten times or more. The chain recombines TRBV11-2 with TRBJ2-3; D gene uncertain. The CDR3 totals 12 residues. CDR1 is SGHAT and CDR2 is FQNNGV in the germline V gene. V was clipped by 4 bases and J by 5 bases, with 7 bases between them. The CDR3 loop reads CASSSSGDTQYF. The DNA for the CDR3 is TGTGCCAGCAGCTCCTCGGGAGATACGCAGTATTTT.

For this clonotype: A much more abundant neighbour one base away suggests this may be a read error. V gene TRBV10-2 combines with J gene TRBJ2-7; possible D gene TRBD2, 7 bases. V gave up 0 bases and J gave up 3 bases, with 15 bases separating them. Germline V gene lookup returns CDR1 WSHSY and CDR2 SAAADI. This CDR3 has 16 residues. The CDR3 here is CASSESMGGTYYEQYF. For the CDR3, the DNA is TGCGCCAGCAGTGAGTCTATGGGGGGGACATACTACGAGCAGTACTTC.

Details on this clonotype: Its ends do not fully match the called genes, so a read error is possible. In DNA form, the CDR3 reads TGTGCCAGCAGATTAGCGGGAGGGGGCACCGGGGAGCTGTTTTTT. Translated: CASRLAGGGTGELFF. The chain is built from TRBV12-3 or TRBV12-4 and TRBJ2-2, with TRBD2 matching 11 bases. This CDR3 comprises 15 residues.

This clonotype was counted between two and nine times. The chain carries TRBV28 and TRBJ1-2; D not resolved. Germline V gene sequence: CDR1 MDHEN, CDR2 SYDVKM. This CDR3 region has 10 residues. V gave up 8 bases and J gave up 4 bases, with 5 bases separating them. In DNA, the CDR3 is TGTGCCAGCGGGGTCTATGGCTACACCTTC. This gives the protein CASGVYGYTF.

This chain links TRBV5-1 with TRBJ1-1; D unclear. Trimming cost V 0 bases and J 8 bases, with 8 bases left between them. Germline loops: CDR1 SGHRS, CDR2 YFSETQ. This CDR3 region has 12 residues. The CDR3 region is CASSLVGPEAFF. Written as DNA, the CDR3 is TGCGCCAGCAGCTTGGTAGGCCCGGAAGCTTTCTTT.

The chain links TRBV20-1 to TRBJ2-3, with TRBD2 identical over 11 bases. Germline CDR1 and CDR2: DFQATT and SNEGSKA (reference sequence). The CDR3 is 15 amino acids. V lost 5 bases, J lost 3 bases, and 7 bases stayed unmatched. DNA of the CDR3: TGCAGTGCTGCAGCGGGACTAGCGGTAACAGATACGCAGTATTTT. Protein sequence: CSAAAGLAVTDTQYF.